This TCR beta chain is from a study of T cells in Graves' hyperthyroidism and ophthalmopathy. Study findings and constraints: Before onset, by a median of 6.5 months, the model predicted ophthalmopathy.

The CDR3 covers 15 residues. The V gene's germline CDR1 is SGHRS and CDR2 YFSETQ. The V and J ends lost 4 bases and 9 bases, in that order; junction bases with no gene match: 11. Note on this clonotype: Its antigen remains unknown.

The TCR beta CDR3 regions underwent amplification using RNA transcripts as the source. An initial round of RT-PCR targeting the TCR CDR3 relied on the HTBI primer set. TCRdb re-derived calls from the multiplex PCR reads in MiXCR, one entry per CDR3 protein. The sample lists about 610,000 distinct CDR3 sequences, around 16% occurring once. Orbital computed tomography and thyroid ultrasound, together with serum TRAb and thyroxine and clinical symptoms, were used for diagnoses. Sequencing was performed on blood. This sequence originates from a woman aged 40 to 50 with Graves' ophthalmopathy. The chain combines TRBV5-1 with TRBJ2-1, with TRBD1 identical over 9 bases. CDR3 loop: CASSKTGGNRGEQFF. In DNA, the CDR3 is TGCGCCAGCAGCAAAACAGGGGGCAATCGGGGTGAGCAGTTCTTC.